This T cell receptor beta chain was recovered during a study of CD8 T cells in ankylosing spondylitis. The CDR3 is made up of 18 amino acids. Trimming took off 3 bases at V and 3 bases at J, with 23 bases between the two ends. This clonotype was picked up a small number of times. Its specificity is not known. General study findings and limits: With a CD8+ phenotype, disease-linked clones were relatively rare in peripheral blood. A TCR beta motif of several highly homologous variants seemed to mark ankylosing spondylitis blood.

Quantitative 5'-RACE with molecular barcodes was used to make the TCR beta libraries. TCRdb re-called the 5' RACE reads through MiXCR, storing one row per CDR3 protein. The table includes around 770,000 distinct CDR3 sequences, about 20% detected once. J is TRBJ2-5 and V is TRBV12-3 or TRBV12-4; the D is unclear. This clonotype was obtained from a male donor with ankylosing spondylitis. Input material: blood, either unsorted or a sorted T cell fraction (not recorded which). CDR3 nucleotides: TGTGCCAGCAGTTTTAGTAGAGTCCAGCGCGGAGCCGAAGAGACCCAGTACTTC. Residues: CASSFSRVQRGAEETQYF.